Listed below are T cell receptor beta chains from one sample, sequenced in a study of blood T cell repertoires in COVID-19. TCRdb keeps only in-frame clones here, not all; method: immunoSEQ multiplex PCR. The sample yields 300,000 to 400,000 clones, around 87% seen once. The specimen sequenced was peripheral blood. These receptors were collected from a woman aged 45-65 years who had recovered from COVID-19. Both conserved end residues are part of each CDR3. The order of the fields is D gene, V gene, J gene, CDR3 protein, CDR3 DNA. D genes are given only for firm matches.

>-|TRBV3-1/TRBV3-2|TRBJ1-5
CASSHSDQPQHF
TGTGCCAGCAGCCATTCCGATCAGCCCCAGCATTTT
>-|TRBV5-1|TRBJ2-7
CASSFDVEGWQYF
TGCGCCAGCAGCTTCGACGTCGAGGGATGGCAGTACTTC
>TRBD1|TRBV28|TRBJ1-1
CASSKNGQGTFF
TGTGCCAGCAGTAAAAACGGACAGGGAACTTTCTTT
>TRBD1|TRBV9|TRBJ2-7
CASSVGGYRGHEQYF
TGTGCCAGCAGCGTAGGAGGTTACAGGGGCCACGAGCAGTACTTC
>-|TRBV11-3|TRBJ2-3
CASSLGLVTESTDTQYF
TGTGCCAGCAGCTTAGGTCTGGTGACAGAGAGCACAGATACGCAGTATTTT
>-|TRBV20-1|TRBJ1-6
CSASRRINSPLHF
TGCAGTGCTAGTCGGCGGATAAATTCACCCCTCCACTTT
>-|TRBV10-3|TRBJ2-7
CATQDSRFEQYF
TGTGCCACCCAGGACAGCCGGTTCGAGCAGTACTTC
>TRBD2|TRBV9|TRBJ2-3
CASSVRVAGGTSTDTQYF
TGTGCCAGCAGCGTAAGGGTCGCGGGAGGCACTAGCACAGATACGCAGTATTTT
>-|TRBV5-1|TRBJ2-5
CASRRGNQETQYF
TGCGCCAGCAGACGGGGGAATCAGGAGACCCAGTACTTC
>TRBD2|TRBV5-4|TRBJ2-2
CASSPRLAENTGELFF
TGTGCCAGCAGCCCCCGACTAGCAGAGAACACCGGGGAGCTGTTTTTT
>-|TRBV7-2|TRBJ1-6
CASSYRFGGALSPLHF
TGTGCCAGCAGCTACCGTTTTGGAGGGGCCTTGTCACCCCTCCACTTT
>-|TRBV5-5|TRBJ2-7
CASSLARASSYEQYF
TGTGCCAGCAGCTTGGCCAGGGCTAGCTCCTACGAGCAGTACTTC
>TRBD1|TRBV19|TRBJ1-1
CASSIGTGPEAFF
TGTGCCAGTAGTATAGGGACAGGGCCTGAAGCTTTCTTT
>TRBD1|TRBV28|TRBJ2-7
CASSTRTGNYEQYF
TGTGCCAGCAGCACGCGGACAGGAAACTACGAGCAGTACTTC
>TRBD2|TRBV2|TRBJ2-3
CASSGTSGGQDTQYF
TGTGCCAGCAGTGGGACTAGCGGGGGCCAAGATACGCAGTATTTT
>-|TRBV15|TRBJ1-2
CATSRDQGGYGYTF
TGTGCCACCAGCAGAGATCAAGGGGGCTATGGCTACACCTTC
>-|TRBV7-2|TRBJ2-1
CASSLGRVEQFF
TGTGCCAGCAGCTTAGGACGGGTTGAGCAGTTCTTC
>-|TRBV15|TRBJ2-7
CATSRDAGPSYEQYF
TGTGCCACCAGCAGAGACGCGGGACCGAGCTACGAGCAGTACTTC
>-|TRBV6-5|TRBJ1-6
CASGLGGDNSPLHF
TGTGCCAGCGGCCTCGGGGGAGATAATTCACCCCTCCACTTT
>TRBD1|TRBV7-3|TRBJ2-5
CASSITGGRETQYF
TGTGCCAGCAGCATTACAGGGGGTCGGGAGACCCAGTACTTC